This TCR beta chain was identified during a study of beta chain features in type 1 diabetes. Study as a whole: Age and gender were similar between patients and healthy donors, as were cell yields.

About this clone: The antigen remains unidentified.

Study-level results: There was a moderate but significant shortening of TCRB CDR3s in all four CD4+ subsets of Type 1 diabetes patients. In the patient group, naive, central memory and Treg TCRB repertoires seemed more alike than in the healthy donor group.

Investigators reverse transcribed all isolated RNA, so they sequenced expressed TCRB transcripts. Libraries were prepared by immunoSEQ multiplex PCR; TCRdb keeps only in-frame clonotypes and omits some of them. The sample carries 250,000 or so clones, roughly 20% recorded once. This CDR3 contains 14 residues. V was clipped by 0 bases and J by 5 bases, with 10 bases between them. Per germline, CDR1 KGHSH and CDR2 LQKENI. The rearrangement links TRBV18 to TRBJ1-2; D not certain. The sequenced sample was naive CD4+ T cells from blood. The clonotype was recovered from a woman aged 40 to 50 with type 1 diabetes. DNA for the CDR3: TGTGCCAGCTCACCACCGTCCAAGCCATATGGCTACACCTTC. Amino acids: CASSPPSKPYGYTF.